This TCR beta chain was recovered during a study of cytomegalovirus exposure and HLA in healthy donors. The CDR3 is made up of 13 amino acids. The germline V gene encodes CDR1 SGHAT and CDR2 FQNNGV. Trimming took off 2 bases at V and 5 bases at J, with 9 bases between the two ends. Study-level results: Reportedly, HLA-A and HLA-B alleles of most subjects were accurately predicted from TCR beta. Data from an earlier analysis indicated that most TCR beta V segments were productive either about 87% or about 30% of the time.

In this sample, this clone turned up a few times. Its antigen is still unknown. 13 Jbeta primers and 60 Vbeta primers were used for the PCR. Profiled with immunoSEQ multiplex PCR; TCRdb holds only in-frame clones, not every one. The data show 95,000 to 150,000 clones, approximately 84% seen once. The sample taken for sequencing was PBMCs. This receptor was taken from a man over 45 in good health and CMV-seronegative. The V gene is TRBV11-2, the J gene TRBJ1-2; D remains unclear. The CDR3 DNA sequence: TGTGCCAGCAGCTTACATCCGGGTTATGGCTACACCTTC. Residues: CASSLHPGYGYTF.